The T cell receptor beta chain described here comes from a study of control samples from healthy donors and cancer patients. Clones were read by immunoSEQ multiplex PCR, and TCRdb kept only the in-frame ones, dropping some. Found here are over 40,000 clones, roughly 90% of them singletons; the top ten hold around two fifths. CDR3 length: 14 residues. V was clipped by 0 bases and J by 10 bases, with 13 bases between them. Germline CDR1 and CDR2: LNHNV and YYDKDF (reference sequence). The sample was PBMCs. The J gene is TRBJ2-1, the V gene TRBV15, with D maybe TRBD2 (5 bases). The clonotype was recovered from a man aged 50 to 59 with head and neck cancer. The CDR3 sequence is CATSRDWRPAEQFF. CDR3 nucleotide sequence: TGTGCCACCAGCAGAGATTGGAGGCCAGCCGAGCAGTTCTTC.